This T cell receptor beta chain derives from a study of cytomegalovirus exposure and HLA in healthy donors. 13 Jbeta primers and 60 Vbeta primers were used for the PCR. Repertoires were generated with immunoSEQ multiplex PCR, while TCRdb's copy carries only in-frame clones and drops some. Of 130,000 or so clones detected, roughly 73% appear once; the ten largest clones hold approximately 1.1%. General observations from the study: Some TCR beta chains (roughly 150 of them) were listed as cytomegalovirus-associated. Later analysis identified 17,000 or so TCR beta sequences associated with HLA alleles, using a false discovery rate threshold of 0.05. Later, an analysis found that common viral pathogens appeared to be linked with several of the most significant clusters. Fewer N-insertions (relative to the roughly 610-donor mean) were reportedly seen in an Asian-associated ancestry cluster in a later analysis.

As for this clone: Antigen specificity is unknown.

Trimming took off 0 bases at V and 5 bases at J, with 11 bases between the two ends. Per the germline V gene, CDR1 is KGHSH and CDR2 is LQKENI. The CDR3 is 15 residues long. The clonotype was recovered from a male donor in good health and CMV-seronegative. The chain combines TRBV18 with TRBJ2-1; the D gene is possibly TRBD2 (6 bases). Material: PBMCs. The CDR3: CASSPPWGTDNEQFF. The CDR3 DNA sequence: TGTGCCAGCTCACCACCGTGGGGGACTGACAATGAGCAGTTCTTC.